This T cell receptor beta chain was captured in a study of T cell responses to AZD1222 COVID-19 vaccine (dated by TCRdb to about 2021). As for the study more broadly: A total of approximately 230 trial participants underwent TCR sequencing, of whom some 210 received two doses of AZD1222 and around 26 received two doses of the MenACWY control vaccine. Trial participants were enrolled into age subgroups of 18-55, 56-69 and 70-plus years, which contained about 150, 27 and 61 TCR-sequenced participants, respectively. The paper as a whole reports these results and caveats: The 56-69-year group was small, and its depth increase did not reach significance, likely because of low power. A significant rise in spike-specific TCR breadth and depth was observed after two AZD1222 doses relative to day 0 and relative to MenACWY recipients. Because no samples from the day 14 peak response were available, repertoires could be characterized only after the peak T cell response. Participants were mostly white British and included more females than males, and it was suggested by the authors that clonal diversity may have been underestimated. Nearly half of unique spike-specific TCRs reportedly recognized epitopes outside regions mutated in the B.1.351 and B.1.1.7 variants. Vaccine-associated CD4 TCRs spanned the whole spike protein, with dominant responses in regions 160-218 and 743-854. Only five or six AZD1222 recipients were SARS-CoV-2 seropositive at baseline, limiting conclusions about previously exposed vaccinees.

In regard to this clone: The antigen it binds to is not known. Nothing much larger sits one base from this clone, and base qualities are not available.

The time point label of this sample denotes: sample from adult after SARS-CoV-2 infection, after symptom onset. A couple of convalescent COVID-19 patients, sampled after symptom onset from adults with prior SARS-CoV-2 infection, were also TCR-sequenced for comparison. The CDR3 regions of human TCRbeta chains were analyzed by immunosequencing. The paper's processing steps were these. TCRs in the repertoires were matched against a reference library of SARS-CoV-2-specific TCRs that had been generated with the MIRA antigen-specificity platform. Breadth was defined as the fraction of unique TCRs that were SARS-CoV-2-associated, and depth was defined as the fraction of total T cells that were SARS-CoV-2-associated. Using the MIRA data, each spike-specific TCR was mapped to the spike region that the TCR reacts to and placed in a CD4 or CD8 class. Log10-transformed breadth and depth values were compared by one-way ANOVA with Sidak's multiple comparisons tests. The source is immuneACCESS, and TCRdb retained only in-frame sequences with V and J called. Part of the clones is not carried over; for the studies checked, unresolved V genes explain less than half of this, and the remainder is unexplained. V and J calls and clone size are as listed in that table; D and trimming were resolved from the DNA. For this sample there are more than 150,000 clones; more than 85% appear just once. The top ten clonotypes cover approximately 7.2% of the sample.

Via the germline V gene, CDR1 is SNHLY and CDR2 FYNNEI. V was cut back by 5 bases and J by 6 bases, leaving a gap of 14 bases between them. The CDR3 covers 13 residues, taking in both the cysteine and the phenylalanine. Left in the record is the CDR3 DNA by itself, 39 bases read in frame from the first base. The origin of this receptor is an adult who had recovered from COVID-19. Here the sequenced sample was peripheral blood, taken after recovery from COVID-19. Recombination connected TRBV2 to TRBJ2-7, with the D call perhaps TRBD1 or TRBD2, as 5 bases match in each case. For the CDR3, the sequence is CASSTRGESEQYF. The nucleotides are TGTGCCAGCAGTACTAGGGGAGAGAGCGAGCAGTACTTC.